The clone carrying this TCR beta chain was observed a handful of times. No antigen is known for it. The germline CDR1 and CDR2 sequences are MNHEY and SMNVEV (reference sequence). J lost 4 bases, V lost 3 bases, and 6 bases had no gene match. There are 15 residues in the CDR3. The PCR employed 60 Vbeta primers together with 13 Jbeta primers. Sequenced by immunoSEQ multiplex PCR; TCRdb stores in-frame clones only, minus some. Of approximately 110,000 clones in the sample, around 80% were seen once. The data stem from a study of cytomegalovirus exposure and HLA in healthy donors. Notes on the study in general: Accurate prediction of most subjects' HLA-A and HLA-B alleles from TCR beta sequences was reported.

The receptor was derived from a man over 45 in good health and CMV-seronegative. The chain links TRBV27 to TRBJ1-2, with 9 bases identical to TRBD1. Sequenced sample: PBMCs. CDR3 coding DNA: TGTGCCAGCAGTTTGGGGACAGGGCAGCCCTATGGCTACACCTTC. This translates into CASSLGTGQPYGYTF.